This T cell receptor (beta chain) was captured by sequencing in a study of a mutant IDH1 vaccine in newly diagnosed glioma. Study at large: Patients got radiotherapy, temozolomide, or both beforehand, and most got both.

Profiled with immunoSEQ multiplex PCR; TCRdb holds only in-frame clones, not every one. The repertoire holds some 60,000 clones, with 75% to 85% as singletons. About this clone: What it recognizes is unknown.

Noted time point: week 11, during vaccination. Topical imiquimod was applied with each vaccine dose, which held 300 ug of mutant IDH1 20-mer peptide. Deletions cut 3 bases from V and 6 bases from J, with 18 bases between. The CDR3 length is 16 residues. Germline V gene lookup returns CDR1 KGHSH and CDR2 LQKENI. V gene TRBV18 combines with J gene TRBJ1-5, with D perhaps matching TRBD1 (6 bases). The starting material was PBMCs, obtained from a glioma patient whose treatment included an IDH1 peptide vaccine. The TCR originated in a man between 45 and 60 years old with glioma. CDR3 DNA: TGTGCCAGCTCACCCCAACCATCAGGGGATCTTCAGCCCCAGCATTTT. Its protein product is CASSPQPSGDLQPQHF.